This paragraph covers one T cell receptor (beta chain) sequence. The antigen remains undetermined. 60 Vbeta and 13 Jbeta primers were used in PCR. Under the authors' procedure: A follow-up analysis tallied 86 million or so unique TCR beta chains, roughly 11 million shared. Measured with immunoSEQ multiplex PCR; TCRdb has only the in-frame clones, and not every one. The DNA was the basis for D and trimming; V, J and clone size are from that table. The data contain around 150,000 clones, approximately 72% of them singletons. The sample is drawn from a study of cytomegalovirus exposure and HLA in healthy donors. Findings and caveats of the study: In a later analysis, TCR beta V- and J-gene trimming was associated with a missense DCLRE1C variant.

Nominally healthy donors provided the samples, though records likely missed some immune exposures. Sequencing was done on a sample of PBMCs. This TCR derives from a woman aged 55-69 years in good health and CMV-seronegative.

CDR3 coding DNA: TGCGCCAGCAGCCATCCGCGGCTGAATACGCAGTATTTT. Translation gives CASSHPRLNTQYF. The chain employs TRBV4-1 and TRBJ2-3, with D uncertain. CDR1 is MGHRA and CDR2 is YSYEKL in the germline V gene. The V end was cut by 3 bases, the J end by 7 bases, with 11 bases between. The CDR3 is made up of 13 amino acids.